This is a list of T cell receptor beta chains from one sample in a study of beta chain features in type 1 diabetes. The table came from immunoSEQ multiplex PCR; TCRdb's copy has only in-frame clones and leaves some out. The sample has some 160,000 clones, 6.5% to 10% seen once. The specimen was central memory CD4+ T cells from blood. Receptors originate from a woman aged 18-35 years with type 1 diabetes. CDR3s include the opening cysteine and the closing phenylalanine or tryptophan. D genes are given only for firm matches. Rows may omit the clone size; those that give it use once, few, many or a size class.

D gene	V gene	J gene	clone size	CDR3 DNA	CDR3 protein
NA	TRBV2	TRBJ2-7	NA	TGTGCCAGCAAGGCCTCGCCGGGATCATCCTACGAGCAGTACTTC	CASKASPGSSYEQYF
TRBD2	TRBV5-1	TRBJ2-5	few	TGCGCCAGCAGCTTGGCCCCGGGAGGGCCAGAGACCCAGTACTTC	CASSLAPGGPETQYF
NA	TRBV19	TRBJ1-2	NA	TGTGCCAGTCGAGATTTACGCAACTATGGCTACACCTTC	CASRDLRNYGYTF
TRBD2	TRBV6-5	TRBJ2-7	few	TGTGCCAGTATCGGATCCACTAGCGGGACCAAGCAGTACTTC	CASIGSTSGTKQYF
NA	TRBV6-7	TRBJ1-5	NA	TGTGCCAGCAGTTACCTTCCCACGCGGGCGGGTAATCAGCCCCAGCATTTT	CASSYLPTRAGNQPQHF
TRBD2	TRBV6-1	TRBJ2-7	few	TGTGCCAGCAGTGGCCGACTAGCGGGGGACTACGAGCAGTACTTC	CASSGRLAGDYEQYF
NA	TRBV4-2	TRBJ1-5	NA	TGTGCCAGCAGCCAAGCAGGGGATGGTCAGCCCCAGCATTTT	CASSQAGDGQPQHF
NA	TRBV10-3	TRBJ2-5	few	TGTGCCATCGGTTCAACAGGACAGGAGACCCAGTACTTC	CAIGSTGQETQYF
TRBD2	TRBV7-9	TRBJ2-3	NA	TGTGCCAGCAGCTTGCCCGGGGGAGGGGATACGCAGTATTTT	CASSLPGGGDTQYF
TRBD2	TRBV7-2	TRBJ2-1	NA	TGTGCCAGCAGCAAGACTAGCGGGAGTTACAATGAGCAGTTCTTC	CASSKTSGSYNEQFF
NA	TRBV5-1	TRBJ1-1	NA	TGCGCCAGCAGCTTGGCAGTGGACACTGAAGCTTTCTTT	CASSLAVDTEAFF
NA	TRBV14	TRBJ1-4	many	TGTGCCAGCAGCCGAGGGATTAATGAAAAACTGTTTTTT	CASSRGINEKLFF
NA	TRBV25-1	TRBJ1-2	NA	TGTGCCAGCAGCTTCTATAACTATGGCTACACCTTC	CASSFYNYGYTF
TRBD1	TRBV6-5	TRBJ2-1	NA	TGTGCCAGCAGTTACTCGGGGACAGTACCCAATGAGCAGTTCTTC	CASSYSGTVPNEQFF
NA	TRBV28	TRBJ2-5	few	TGTGCCAGCAGTTTACCCAGGGCAGAGACCCAGTACTTC	CASSLPRAETQYF
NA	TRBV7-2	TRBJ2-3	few	TGTGCCAGCAGCTTATGGACACCTACAGATACGCAGTATTTT	CASSLWTPTDTQYF
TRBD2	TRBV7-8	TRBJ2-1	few	TGTGCCAGCCTCTCCGGGACTAGCGGATACAATGAGCAGTTCTTC	CASLSGTSGYNEQFF
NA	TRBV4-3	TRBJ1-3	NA	TGCGCCAGCAGCCAAGAAACGGGAGGAAACACCATATATTTT	CASSQETGGNTIYF
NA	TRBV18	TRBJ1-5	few	TGTGCCAGCTCACCGACAGGCCTGGAGCAGCCCCAGCATTTT	CASSPTGLEQPQHF
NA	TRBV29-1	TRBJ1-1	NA	TGCAGCGTTGAGCCACAGGGGAACACTGAAGCTTTCTTT	CSVEPQGNTEAFF
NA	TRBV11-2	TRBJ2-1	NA	TGTGCCAGCAGCCCCCCCCCACTAGCAAATGAGCAGTTCTTC	CASSPPPLANEQFF
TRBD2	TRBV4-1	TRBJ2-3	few	TGCGCCAGCAGCCAAGGTTTAGCGGGAGTAGATACGCAGTATTTT	CASSQGLAGVDTQYF
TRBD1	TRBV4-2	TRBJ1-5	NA	TGTGCCAGCAGCCAAGATTGGGGACAGGGAGGGCCCCAGCATTTT	CASSQDWGQGGPQHF
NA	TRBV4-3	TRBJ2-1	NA	TGCGCCAGCAGCCAAAACTCACATGAGCAGTTCTTC	CASSQNSHEQFF
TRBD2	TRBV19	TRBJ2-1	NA	TGTGCCAGTAGTCCGAGGACTAGCGGAAACAATGAGCAGTTCTTC	CASSPRTSGNNEQFF
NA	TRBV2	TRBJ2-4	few	TGTGCCAGCAGTGGGACACCTAGAAACATTCAGTACTTC	CASSGTPRNIQYF
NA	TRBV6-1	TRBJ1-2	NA	TGTGCCAGCATCGGGGGGGGCCAAGCTAACTATGGCTACACCTTC	CASIGGGQANYGYTF
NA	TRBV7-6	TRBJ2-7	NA	TGTGCCAGCAGCTCCTCAGCGGACTCCTACGAGCAGTACTTC	CASSSSADSYEQYF
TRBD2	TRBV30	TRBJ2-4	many	TGTGCCTGGATGGGGAGGATGGCGGGAGGGTACATTCAGTACTTC	CAWMGRMAGGYIQYF
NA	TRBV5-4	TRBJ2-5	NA	TGTGCCAGCAGCTTAAGCCGGGTGGGCCAAGAGACCCAGTACTTC	CASSLSRVGQETQYF
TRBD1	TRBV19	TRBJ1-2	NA	TGTGCCAGTAGTATCCCGGGACAGGCGACCGGCTACACCTTC	CASSIPGQATGYTF
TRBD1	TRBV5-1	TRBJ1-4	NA	TGCGCCAGCAGCTTGGAGGGGACAGCTAATGAAAAACTGTTTTTT	CASSLEGTANEKLFF
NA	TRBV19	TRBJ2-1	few	TGTGCCAGTACCCTGGCAGGGGGAGACGGGAGCTCCTACAATGAGCAGTTCTTC	CASTLAGGDGSSYNEQFF
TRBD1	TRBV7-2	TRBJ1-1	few	TGTGCCAGCAGCCGTACACAGGGGTTCCCTGAAGCTTTCTTT	CASSRTQGFPEAFF
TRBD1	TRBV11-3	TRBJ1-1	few	TGTGCCAGCAGCCCAGGGGGCCGGCCGGAAGCTTTCTTT	CASSPGGRPEAFF
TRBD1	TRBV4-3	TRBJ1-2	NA	TGCGCCAGCAGCCAAGATTTAGGACAGGGGAAGTATGGCTACACCTTC	CASSQDLGQGKYGYTF
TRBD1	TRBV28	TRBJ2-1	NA	TGTGCCAGCAGGACTACCGGACAGGGGTCCTACAATGAGCAGTTCTTC	CASRTTGQGSYNEQFF
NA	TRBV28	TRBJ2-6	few	TGTGCCAGCAGTTTCCCCAGAGGGGCCAACGTCCTGACTTTC	CASSFPRGANVLTF
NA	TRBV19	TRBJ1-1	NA	TGTGCCAGTAGTATCGGCAGGGGCGGTGGAGCTTTCTTT	CASSIGRGGGAFF
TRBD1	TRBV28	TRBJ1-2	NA	TGTGCCAGCAGTGGAGGGACAGGGAGCTATGGCTACACCTTC	CASSGGTGSYGYTF
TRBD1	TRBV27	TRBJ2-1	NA	TGTGCCAGCACCCGGACAGGGGGCGTATACAATGAGCAGTTCTTC	CASTRTGGVYNEQFF
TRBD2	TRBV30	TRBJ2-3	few	TGTGCCTGGAATGTGGGACTAAACCCTCGCACAGATACGCAGTATTTT	CAWNVGLNPRTDTQYF
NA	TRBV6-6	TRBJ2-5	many	TGTGCCAGCAGTTACTCTAGTTCCCAAGAGACCCAGTACTTC	CASSYSSSQETQYF
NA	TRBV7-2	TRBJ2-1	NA	TGTGCCAGCAGCTTCAGGAATGAGCAGTTCTTC	CASSFRNEQFF
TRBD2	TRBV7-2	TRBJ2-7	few	TGTGCCAGCAGCTTAGCGTCTAGCGGGGGGAAGTACGAGCAGTACTTC	CASSLASSGGKYEQYF
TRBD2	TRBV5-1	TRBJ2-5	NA	TGCGCCAGCAGCTTGGCTAGCGGGACAATCCAAGAGACCCAGTACTTC	CASSLASGTIQETQYF